This TCR beta chain was sequenced during a study of Graves' ophthalmopathy and Graves' hyperthyroidism. The starting material, approximately 10 ml of fresh peripheral blood, provided the PBMCs. Researchers took RNA transcripts and amplified TCR beta CDR3 regions from them. HTBI-primed first-round RT-PCR preceded second-round multiplex PCR. One entry per CDR3 protein, called by TCRdb with MiXCR from the multiplex PCR reads. Of 300,000 to 350,000 distinct CDR3 sequences in the sample, around a sixth were seen once. The CDR3 runs 13 residues. J was trimmed by 7 bases and V by 5 bases; bases with no gene match: 6.

The material sequenced was peripheral blood. The receptor comes from an adult man with Graves' ophthalmopathy. The rearrangement links TRBV12-3 or TRBV12-4 to TRBJ1-1; 8 nucleotides match TRBD1. CDR3 sequence: CASSRDRGSEAFF. CDR3 nucleotide sequence: TGTGCCAGCAGTAGAGACAGGGGAAGTGAAGCTTTCTTT.